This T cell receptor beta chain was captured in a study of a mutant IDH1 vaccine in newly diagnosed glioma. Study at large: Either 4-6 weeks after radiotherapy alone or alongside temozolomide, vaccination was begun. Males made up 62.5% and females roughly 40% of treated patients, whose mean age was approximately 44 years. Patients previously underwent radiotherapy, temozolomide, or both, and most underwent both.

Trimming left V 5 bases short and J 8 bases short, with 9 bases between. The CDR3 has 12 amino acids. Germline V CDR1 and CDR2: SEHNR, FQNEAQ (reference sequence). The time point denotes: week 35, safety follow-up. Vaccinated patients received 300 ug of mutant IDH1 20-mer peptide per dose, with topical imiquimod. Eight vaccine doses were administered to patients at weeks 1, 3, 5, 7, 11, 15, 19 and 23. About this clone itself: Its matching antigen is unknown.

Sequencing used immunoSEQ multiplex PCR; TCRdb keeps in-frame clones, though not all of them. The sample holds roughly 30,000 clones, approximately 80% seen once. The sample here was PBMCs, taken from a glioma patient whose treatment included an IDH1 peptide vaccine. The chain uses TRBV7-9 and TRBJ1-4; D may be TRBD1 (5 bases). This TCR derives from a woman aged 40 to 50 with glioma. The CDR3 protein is CASSPGMEKLFF. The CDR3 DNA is TGTGCCAGCAGCCCAGGGATGGAAAAACTGTTTTTT.